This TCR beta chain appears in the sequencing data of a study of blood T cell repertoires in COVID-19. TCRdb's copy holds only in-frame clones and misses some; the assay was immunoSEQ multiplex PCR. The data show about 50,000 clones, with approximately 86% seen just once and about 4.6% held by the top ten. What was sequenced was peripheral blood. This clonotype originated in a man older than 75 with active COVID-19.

The CDR3, as DNA: TGCGCCAGCAGCTTTGTGGGAGGGAACAATGAGCAGTTCTTC. Translated: CASSFVGGNNEQFF. The genes are TRBV5-1 and TRBJ2-1, with 7 bases fitting TRBD2. The CDR3 sequence is 14 residues long. The trim removed 2 bases at V and 5 bases at J, leaving 4 bases unmatched. CDR1 SGHRS and CDR2 YFSETQ come from the germline V gene.